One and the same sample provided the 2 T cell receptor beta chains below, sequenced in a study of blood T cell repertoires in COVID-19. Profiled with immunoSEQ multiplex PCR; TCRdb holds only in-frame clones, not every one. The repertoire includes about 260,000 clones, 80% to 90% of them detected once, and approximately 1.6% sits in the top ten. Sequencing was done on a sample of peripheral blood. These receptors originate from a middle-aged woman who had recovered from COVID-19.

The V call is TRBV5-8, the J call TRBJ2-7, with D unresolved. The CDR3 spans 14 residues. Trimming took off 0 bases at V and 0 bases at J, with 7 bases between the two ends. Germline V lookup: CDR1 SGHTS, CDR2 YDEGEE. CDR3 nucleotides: TGTGCCAGCAGCTTGGGGGCAGGCTCCTACGAGCAGTACTTC. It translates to CASSLGAGSYEQYF.

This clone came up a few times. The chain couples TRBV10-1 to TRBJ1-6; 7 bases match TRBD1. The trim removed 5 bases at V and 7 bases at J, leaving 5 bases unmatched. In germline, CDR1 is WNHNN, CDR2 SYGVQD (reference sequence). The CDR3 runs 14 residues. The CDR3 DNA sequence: TGCGCCAGCAGTCTGGGACAGAGAAATTCACCCCTCCACTTT. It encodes CASSLGQRNSPLHF.